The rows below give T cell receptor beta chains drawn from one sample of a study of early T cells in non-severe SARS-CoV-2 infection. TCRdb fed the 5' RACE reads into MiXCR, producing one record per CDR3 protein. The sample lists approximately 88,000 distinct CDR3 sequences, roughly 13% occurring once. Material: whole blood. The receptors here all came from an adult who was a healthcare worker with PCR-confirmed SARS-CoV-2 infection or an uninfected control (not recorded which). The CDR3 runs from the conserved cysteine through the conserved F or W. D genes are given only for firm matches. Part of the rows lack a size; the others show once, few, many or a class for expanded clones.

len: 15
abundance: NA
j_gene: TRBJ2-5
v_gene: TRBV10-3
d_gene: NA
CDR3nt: TGTGCCATCAGCGCGGAGAGGGGGGGCAAAGAGACCCAGTACTTC
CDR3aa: CAISAERGGKETQYF

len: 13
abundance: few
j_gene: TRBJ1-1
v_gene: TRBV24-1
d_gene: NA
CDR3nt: TGTGCCACCAGTAACAGCCAGAACACTGAAGCTTTCTTT
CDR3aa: CATSNSQNTEAFF

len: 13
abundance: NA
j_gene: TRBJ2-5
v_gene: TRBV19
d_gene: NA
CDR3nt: TGTGCCAGTAGACAGGACAACCAAGAGACCCAGTACTTC
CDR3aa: CASRQDNQETQYF

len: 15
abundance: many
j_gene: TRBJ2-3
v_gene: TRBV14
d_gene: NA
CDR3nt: TGTGCCAGCAGCCAATCAGGGGCCAGCACAGATACGCAGTATTTT
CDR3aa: CASSQSGASTDTQYF

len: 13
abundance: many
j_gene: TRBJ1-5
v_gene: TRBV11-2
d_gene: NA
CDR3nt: TGTGCCAGCAGCTTAGGGGCCGACGTGCCCCAGCATTTT
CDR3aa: CASSLGADVPQHF

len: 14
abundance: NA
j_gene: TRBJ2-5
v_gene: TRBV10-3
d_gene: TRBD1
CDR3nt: TGTGCCATCAGTCCAGGGGGTGAACAAGAGACCCAGTACTTC
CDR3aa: CAISPGGEQETQYF

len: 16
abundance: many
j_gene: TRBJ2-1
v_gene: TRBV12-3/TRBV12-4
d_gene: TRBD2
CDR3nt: TGTGCCAGCAGTACGAGGACTAGCCCGTCCTACAATGAGCAGTTCTTC
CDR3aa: CASSTRTSPSYNEQFF

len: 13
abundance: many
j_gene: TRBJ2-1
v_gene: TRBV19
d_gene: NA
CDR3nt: TGTGCCAGTAGTATTGACACCTCGTGGGCGCAGTTCTTC
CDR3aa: CASSIDTSWAQFF

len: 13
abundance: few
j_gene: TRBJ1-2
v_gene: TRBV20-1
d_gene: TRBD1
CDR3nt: TGCAGTGCCCCGGACAGGGCAGGGGGAGGCTACACCTTC
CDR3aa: CSAPDRAGGGYTF

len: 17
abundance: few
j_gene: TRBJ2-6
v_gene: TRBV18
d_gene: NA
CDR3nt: TGTGCCAGCTCACCCCGGACCAAGGGGTCTGGGGCCAACGTCCTGACTTTC
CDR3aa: CASSPRTKGSGANVLTF

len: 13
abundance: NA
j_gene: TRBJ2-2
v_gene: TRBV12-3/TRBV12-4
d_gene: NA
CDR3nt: TGTGCCAGCAGCCCAGATAACACCGGGGAGCTGTTTTTT
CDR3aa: CASSPDNTGELFF

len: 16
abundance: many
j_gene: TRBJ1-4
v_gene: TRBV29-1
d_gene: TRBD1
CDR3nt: TGCAGCGTTGGTGCCGGAGGCAGGGGGACTAATGAAAAACTGTTTTTT
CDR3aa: CSVGAGGRGTNEKLFF

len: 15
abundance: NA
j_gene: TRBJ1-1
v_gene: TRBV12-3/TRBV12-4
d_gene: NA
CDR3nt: TGTGCCAGCAGTTTGTCTTGGGTGCCCAACACTGAAGCTTTCTTT
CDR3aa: CASSLSWVPNTEAFF

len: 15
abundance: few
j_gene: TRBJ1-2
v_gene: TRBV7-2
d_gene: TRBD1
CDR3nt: TGTGCCAGCAGCTTAGCCGGACAGGGAAGATTTGGCTACACCTTC
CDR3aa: CASSLAGQGRFGYTF

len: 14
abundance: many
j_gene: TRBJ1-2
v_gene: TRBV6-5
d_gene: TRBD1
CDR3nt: TGTGCCAGCAGTTACTCCGACAGGGGGCCTGGCTACACCTTC
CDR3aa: CASSYSDRGPGYTF

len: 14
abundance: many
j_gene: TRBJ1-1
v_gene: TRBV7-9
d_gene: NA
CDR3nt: TGTGCCAGCAGCCTTCCCGTGGGGAACACTGAAGCTTTCTTT
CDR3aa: CASSLPVGNTEAFF

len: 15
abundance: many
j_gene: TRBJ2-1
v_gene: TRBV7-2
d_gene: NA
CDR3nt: TGTGCCAGCAGCCTTCAGGGCGTTGGGATTGATGAGCAGTTCTTC
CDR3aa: CASSLQGVGIDEQFF

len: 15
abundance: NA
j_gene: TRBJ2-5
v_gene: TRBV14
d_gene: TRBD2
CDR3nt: TGTGCCAGCAGCCCCTGGCGGGGGGGCCAGGAGACCCAGTACTTC
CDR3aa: CASSPWRGGQETQYF

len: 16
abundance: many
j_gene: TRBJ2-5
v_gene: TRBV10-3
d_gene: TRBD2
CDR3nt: TGTGCCATCAGTGAGGCCGGGACTAGCGGGGTGAAGACCCAGTACTTC
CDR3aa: CAISEAGTSGVKTQYF

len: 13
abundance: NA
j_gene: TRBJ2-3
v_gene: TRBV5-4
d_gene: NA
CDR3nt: TGTGCCAGCAGCCCCGGGTCCACAGATACGCAGTATTTT
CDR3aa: CASSPGSTDTQYF

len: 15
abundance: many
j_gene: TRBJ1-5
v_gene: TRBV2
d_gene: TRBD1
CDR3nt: TGTGCCAGCAGCGAGAACCGGGACAGTTTTCAGCCCCAGCATTTT
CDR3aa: CASSENRDSFQPQHF

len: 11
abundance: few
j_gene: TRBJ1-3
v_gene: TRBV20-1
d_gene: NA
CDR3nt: TGCAGTGCTAGCCACTCAAACACCATATATTTT
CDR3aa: CSASHSNTIYF

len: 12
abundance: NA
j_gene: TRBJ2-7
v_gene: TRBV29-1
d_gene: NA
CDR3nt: TGCAGCGTTGAAGAGGGACCCTACGAGCAGTACTTC
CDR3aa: CSVEEGPYEQYF

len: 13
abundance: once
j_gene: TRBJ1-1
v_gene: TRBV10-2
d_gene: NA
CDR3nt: TGCGCCAGCAGTGAGTCGGGTTCCACTGAAGCTTTCTTT
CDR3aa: CASSESGSTEAFF

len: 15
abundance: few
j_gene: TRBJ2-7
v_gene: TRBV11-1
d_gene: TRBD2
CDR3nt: TGTGCCAGCAGCTTATCGACTAGCCGGTCCTACGAGCAGTACTTC
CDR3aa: CASSLSTSRSYEQYF

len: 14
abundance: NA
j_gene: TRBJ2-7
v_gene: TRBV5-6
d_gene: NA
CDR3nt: TGTGCCAGCAGCCCTTGGACCGCAACCTACGAGCAGTACTTC
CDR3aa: CASSPWTATYEQYF

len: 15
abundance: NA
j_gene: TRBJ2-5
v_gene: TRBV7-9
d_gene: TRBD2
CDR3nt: TGTGCCAGCAGCTGGTCGGGGGGGCTCCGCGAGACCCAGTACTTC
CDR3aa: CASSWSGGLRETQYF

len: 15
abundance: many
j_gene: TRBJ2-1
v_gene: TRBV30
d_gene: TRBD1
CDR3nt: TGTGCCTGGAGCATCGGACAGGGGGCTGTAGATGAGCAGTTCTTC
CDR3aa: CAWSIGQGAVDEQFF

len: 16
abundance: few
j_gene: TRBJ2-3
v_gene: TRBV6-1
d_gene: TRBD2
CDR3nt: TGTGCCAGCAGCCTAATTAGCGGGGGGCTTTCGGATACGCAGTATTTT
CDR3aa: CASSLISGGLSDTQYF

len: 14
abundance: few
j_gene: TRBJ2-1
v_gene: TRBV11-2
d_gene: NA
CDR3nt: TGTGCCAGCAGCTCCCGGGACTCCTACAATGAGCAGTTCTTC
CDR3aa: CASSSRDSYNEQFF

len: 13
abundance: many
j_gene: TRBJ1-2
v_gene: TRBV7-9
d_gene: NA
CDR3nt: TGTGCCAGCAGCTGGGCAGGAGGAGGTGGCTACACCTTC
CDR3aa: CASSWAGGGGYTF

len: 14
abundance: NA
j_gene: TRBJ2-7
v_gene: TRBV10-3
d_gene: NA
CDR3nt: TGTGCCTACCGAATCCCCTGGGCCCCTTACGAGCAGTACTTC
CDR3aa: CAYRIPWAPYEQYF

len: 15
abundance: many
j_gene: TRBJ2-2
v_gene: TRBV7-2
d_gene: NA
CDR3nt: TGTGCCAGCAGCTTAGCGCGGCCGCCGGCCGGGGAGCTGTTTTTT
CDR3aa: CASSLARPPAGELFF

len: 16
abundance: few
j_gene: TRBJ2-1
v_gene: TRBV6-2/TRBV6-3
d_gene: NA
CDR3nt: TGTGCCAGCAGTACCCCAACGGGGCGACCCCTAAATGAGCAGTTCTTC
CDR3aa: CASSTPTGRPLNEQFF

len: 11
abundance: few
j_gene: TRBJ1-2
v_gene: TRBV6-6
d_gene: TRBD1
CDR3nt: TGTGCCAGCAGTGAGGGACAGTTGGGGTACTTC
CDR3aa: CASSEGQLGYF

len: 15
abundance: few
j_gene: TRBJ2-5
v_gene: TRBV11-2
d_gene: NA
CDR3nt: TGTGCCAGCAGCATCCCGATTGGGGCAGGAGAGACCCAGTACTTC
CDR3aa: CASSIPIGAGETQYF

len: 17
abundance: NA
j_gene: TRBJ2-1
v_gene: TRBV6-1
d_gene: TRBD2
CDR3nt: TGTGCCAGCAGTGAAGGTCTAGCGGGGGGGCCGGGTAATGAGCAGTTCTTC
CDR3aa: CASSEGLAGGPGNEQFF

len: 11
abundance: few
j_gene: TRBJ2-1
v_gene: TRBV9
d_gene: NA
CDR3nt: TGTGCCAGCAGCACGGGGGGCCGGGAGTTCTTC
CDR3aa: CASSTGGREFF

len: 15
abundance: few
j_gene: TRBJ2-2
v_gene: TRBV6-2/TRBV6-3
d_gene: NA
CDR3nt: TGTGCCAGCAGTCCCGGGACATGGATAGCCGGGGAGCTGTTTTTT
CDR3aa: CASSPGTWIAGELFF

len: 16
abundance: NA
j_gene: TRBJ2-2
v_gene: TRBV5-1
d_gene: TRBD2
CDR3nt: TGCGCCAGCGCGATCCAAGCGCTAGCGGTCACCGGGGAGCTGTTTTTT
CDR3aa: CASAIQALAVTGELFF

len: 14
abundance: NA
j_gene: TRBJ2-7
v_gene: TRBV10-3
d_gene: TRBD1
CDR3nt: TGTGCCATCAACCCGGGACAGGGCTCCTACGAGCAGTACTTC
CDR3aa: CAINPGQGSYEQYF

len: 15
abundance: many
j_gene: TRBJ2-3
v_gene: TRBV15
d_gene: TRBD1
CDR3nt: TGTGCCACCAGCAGGGTAGGGACAGGGGCGGTTACGCAGTATTTT
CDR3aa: CATSRVGTGAVTQYF

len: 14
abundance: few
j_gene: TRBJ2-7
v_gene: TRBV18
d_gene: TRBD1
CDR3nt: TGTGCCAGCTCACCTCTGCGACAGGGAGAGGAGCAGTACTTC
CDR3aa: CASSPLRQGEEQYF

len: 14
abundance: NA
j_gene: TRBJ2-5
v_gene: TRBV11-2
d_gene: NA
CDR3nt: TGTGCCAGCAGCTTAGGGGCAACCCAAGAGACCCAGTACTTC
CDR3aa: CASSLGATQETQYF

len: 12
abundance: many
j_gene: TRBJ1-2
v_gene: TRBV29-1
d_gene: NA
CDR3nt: TGCAGCGTTGTCTCGACAGATTATGGCTACACCTTC
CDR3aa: CSVVSTDYGYTF

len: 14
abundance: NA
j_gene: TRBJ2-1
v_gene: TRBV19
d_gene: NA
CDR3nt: TGTGCCAGTAGGGACCCCGCTCGTTACAATGAGCAGTTCTTC
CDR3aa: CASRDPARYNEQFF

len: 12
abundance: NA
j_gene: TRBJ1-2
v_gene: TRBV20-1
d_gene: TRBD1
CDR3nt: TGCAGTGCTAGGTCAGGGGGCTATGGCTACACCTTC
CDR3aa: CSARSGGYGYTF